The 9 T cell receptor beta chains reported below all come from one sample, sequenced in a study of T cell repertoires in cytomegalovirus infection. Via MiXCR, TCRdb re-called the reads, giving one row per CDR3 protein. The sample records 76,000 or so distinct CDR3 sequences, about 3.8% being singletons. The specimen was PBMCs. These receptors all stem from a human donor in good health (CMV status not recorded). Some clones in this sample may be carry-over from other donors' samples.

This clonotype has ten or more counts. In DNA, the CDR3 is TGCGCCAGCAGCTCCTACCCCGGGGGAGGAGGGGAAAACATTCAGTACTTC. This codes for CASSSYPGGGGENIQYF. This chain links TRBV5-1 with TRBJ2-4, with D perhaps matching TRBD2 (6 bases). The germline CDR1 and CDR2 sequences are SGHRS and YFSETQ. This CDR3 contains 17 residues. Trimming cost V 3 bases and J 5 bases, with 21 bases left between them.

This clonotype has at least ten counts. The V call is TRBV7-2, the J call TRBJ1-5; D gene uncertain. V was trimmed by 0 bases and J by 4 bases, leaving 7 bases between them. The CDR3 has 14 amino acids. Germline-derived CDR1 and CDR2 are SGHTA and FQGNSA. CDR3 loop: CASSLALPNQPQHF. As DNA, the CDR3 is TGTGCCAGCAGCTTAGCCCTCCCAAATCAGCCCCAGCATTTT.

This clonotype was found many times. The chain couples TRBV7-9 to TRBJ1-4, with unresolved D. Trimming took off 5 bases at V and 8 bases at J, with 18 bases between the two ends. CDR3 length equals 15 residues. The V gene's germline CDR1 is SEHNR and CDR2 FQNEAQ (reference sequence). The CDR3 protein is CASSPSVGFGEKLFF. The CDR3 region has the DNA TGTGCCAGCAGCCCTAGCGTGGGTTTCGGGGAAAAACTGTTTTTT.

Many counts were recorded for this clonotype. The chain's CDR3 is CASSLPKEAFF. The DNA for the CDR3 is TGTGCCAGCAGCTTACCAAAAGAAGCTTTCTTT. The chain is built from TRBV7-2 and TRBJ1-1; D is unclear. CDR1 and CDR2 from the germline V gene are SGHTA and FQGNSA. Trimming cost V 2 bases and J 8 bases, with 6 bases left between them. This CDR3 region has 11 residues.

This clonotype was observed at least ten times. J is TRBJ2-7 and V is TRBV29-1; 8 bases are shared with TRBD1. This CDR3 contains 11 residues. V trimming: 5 bases; J trimming: 3 bases; junction bases outside the gene matches: 0. Germline V gene data show CDR1 as SQVTM and CDR2 as ANQGSEA. The DNA for the CDR3 is TGCAGCGTTACAGGGGGCTACGAGCAGTACTTC. This translates into CSVTGGYEQYF.

This clonotype has at least ten counts. The CDR3: CASSEAIRNSYEQYF. For the CDR3, the DNA is TGTGCCAGCAGTGAAGCGATTAGGAATTCCTACGAGCAGTACTTC. The chain uses TRBV6-1 and TRBJ2-7; D gene ambiguous. V dropped 0 bases and J dropped 1 base, with 10 bases sitting between them. This CDR3 comprises 15 residues. Germline assignment: CDR1 MNHNS and CDR2 SASEGT.

This clonotype appeared many times. The V gene is TRBV5-1, the J gene TRBJ1-1, with D possibly matching TRBD1 (6 bases). The germline V and J ends were trimmed by 2 bases and 4 bases, with 12 bases remaining between them. This CDR3 has 14 amino acids. Germline V CDR1 and CDR2: SGHRS, YFSETQ. CDR3 in DNA: TGCGCCAGCAGCTTTCGGAGGGGGGCCACTGAAGCTTTCTTT. This translates into CASSFRRGATEAFF.

Many counts were recorded for this clonotype. V usage is TRBV11-2 and J usage is TRBJ2-5; 10 nucleotides agree with TRBD2. The CDR3 consists of 15 residues. Germline CDR1 SGHAT, CDR2 FQNNGV. Trimming at V came to 5 bases and at J to 11 bases, leaving 14 bases not matched to a gene. The CDR3 loop is CASSPLAGASAEQYF. The CDR3 nucleotides are TGTGCCAGCAGCCCGCTAGCGGGGGCCTCTGCTGAGCAGTACTTC.

V gene TRBV6-4 combines with J gene TRBJ2-1; TRBD2 might be the D (5 bases). The CDR3 runs to 13 residues. Germline CDR1 MRHNA, CDR2 SNTAGT. Between the trimmed V and J ends, which lost 8 bases and 2 bases, there was a span of 10 bases. CDR3 amino acids: CASSFGAYNEQFF. The CDR3 DNA reads TGTGCCAGCTCCTTCGGGGCCTACAATGAGCAGTTCTTC.